The source of this T cell receptor (beta chain) is a study of CD8+CD57+ T cells in acquired aplastic anemia. For the study at large: Sorted cells (CD4+ and CD8+) yielded DNA amounts that averaged approximately 2.9 ug. Study-level points and caveats: Simpson's diversity of CD8+ cells was not significantly different in patients compared with controls. A set of some 28 CD8+ CDR3 sequences was shared between patients and controls, and these sequences appeared highly expressed in patients.

This clonotype was recorded at least ten times. The antigen is unknown. Trimming removed 5 bases from V and 5 bases from J, with 13 bases in between. CDR1 is SGHRS and CDR2 is YFSETQ in the germline V gene. The CDR3 totals 13 residues. Using genomic DNA as the template, TCR beta VDJ and CDR3 profiling was carried out. TCRdb called the reads again in MiXCR, with one record for every CDR3 protein. The repertoire holds about 190,000 distinct CDR3 sequences, 64% seen once, with about 43% in the top ten. Sequencing was carried out using sorted CD4+, CD8+, or CD8+CD57+ T cells (not recorded which) from PBMCs. The sequence was collected from a human donor with severe aplastic anemia or a healthy control (not recorded which). The chain carries TRBV5-1 and TRBJ1-1; a possible D gene is TRBD1 (5 bases). CDR3 nucleotide sequence: TGCGCCAGCAGTTTAACAGGCGGAACTGAAGCTTTCTTT. Protein sequence: CASSLTGGTEAFF.